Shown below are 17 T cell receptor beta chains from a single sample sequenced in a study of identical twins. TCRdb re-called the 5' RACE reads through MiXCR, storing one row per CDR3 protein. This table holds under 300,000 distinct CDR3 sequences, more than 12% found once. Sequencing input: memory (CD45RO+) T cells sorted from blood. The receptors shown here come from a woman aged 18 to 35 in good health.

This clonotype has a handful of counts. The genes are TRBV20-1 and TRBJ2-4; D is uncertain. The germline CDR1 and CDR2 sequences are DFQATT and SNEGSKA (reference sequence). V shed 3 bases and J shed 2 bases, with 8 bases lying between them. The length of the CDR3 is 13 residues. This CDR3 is CSASKGTKNIQYF. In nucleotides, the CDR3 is TGCAGTGCTAGCAAGGGAACCAAAAACATTCAGTACTTC.

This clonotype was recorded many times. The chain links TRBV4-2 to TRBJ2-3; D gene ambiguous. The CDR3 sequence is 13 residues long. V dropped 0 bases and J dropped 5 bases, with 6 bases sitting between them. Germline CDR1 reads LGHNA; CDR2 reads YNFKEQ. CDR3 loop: CASSQDIRDTQYF. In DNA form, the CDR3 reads TGTGCCAGCAGCCAAGATATCCGAGATACGCAGTATTTT.

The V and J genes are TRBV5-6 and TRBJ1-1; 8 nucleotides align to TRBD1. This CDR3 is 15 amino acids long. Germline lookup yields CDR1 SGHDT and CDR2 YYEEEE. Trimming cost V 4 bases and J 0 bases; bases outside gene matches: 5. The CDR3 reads CASSGWTGMNTEAFF. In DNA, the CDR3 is TGTGCCAGCAGCGGATGGACAGGGATGAACACTGAAGCTTTCTTT.

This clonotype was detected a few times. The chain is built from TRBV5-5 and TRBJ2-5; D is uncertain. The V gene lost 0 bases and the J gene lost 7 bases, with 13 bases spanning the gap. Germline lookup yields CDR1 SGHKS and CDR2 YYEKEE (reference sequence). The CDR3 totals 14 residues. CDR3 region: CASSLVRGKGTQYF. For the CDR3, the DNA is TGTGCCAGCAGCTTGGTACGTGGAAAAGGGACCCAGTACTTC.

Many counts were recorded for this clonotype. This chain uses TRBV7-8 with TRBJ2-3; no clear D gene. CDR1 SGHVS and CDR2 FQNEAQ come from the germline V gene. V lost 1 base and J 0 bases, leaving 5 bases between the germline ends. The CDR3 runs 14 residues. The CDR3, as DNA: TGTGCCAGCAGCTTAGACAGTAGCACAGATACGCAGTATTTT. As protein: CASSLDSSTDTQYF.

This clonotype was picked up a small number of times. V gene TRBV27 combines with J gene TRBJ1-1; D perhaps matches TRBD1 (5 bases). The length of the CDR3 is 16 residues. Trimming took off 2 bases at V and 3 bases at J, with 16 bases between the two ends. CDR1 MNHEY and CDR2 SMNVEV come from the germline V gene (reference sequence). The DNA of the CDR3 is TGTGCCAGCAGTTTAGTCAGGGATGGAGGTTACACTGAAGCTTTCTTT. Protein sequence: CASSLVRDGGYTEAFF.

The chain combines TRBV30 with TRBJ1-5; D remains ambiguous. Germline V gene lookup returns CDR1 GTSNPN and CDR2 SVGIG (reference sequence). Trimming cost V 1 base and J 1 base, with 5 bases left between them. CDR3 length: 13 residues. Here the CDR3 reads CAWSEDSNQPQHF. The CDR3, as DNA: TGTGCCTGGAGTGAAGACAGCAATCAGCCCCAGCATTTT.

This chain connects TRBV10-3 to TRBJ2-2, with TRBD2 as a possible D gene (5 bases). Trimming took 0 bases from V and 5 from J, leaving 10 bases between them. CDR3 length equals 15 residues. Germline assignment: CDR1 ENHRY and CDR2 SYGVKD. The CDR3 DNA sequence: TGTGCCATCAGTGAGTCCCGGACTGTTACCGGGGAGCTGTTTTTT. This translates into CAISESRTVTGELFF.

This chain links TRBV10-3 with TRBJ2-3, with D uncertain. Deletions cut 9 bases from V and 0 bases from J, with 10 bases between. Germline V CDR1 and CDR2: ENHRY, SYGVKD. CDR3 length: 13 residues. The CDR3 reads CAMAAPSTDTQYF. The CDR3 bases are TGTGCCATGGCGGCCCCTAGCACAGATACGCAGTATTTT.

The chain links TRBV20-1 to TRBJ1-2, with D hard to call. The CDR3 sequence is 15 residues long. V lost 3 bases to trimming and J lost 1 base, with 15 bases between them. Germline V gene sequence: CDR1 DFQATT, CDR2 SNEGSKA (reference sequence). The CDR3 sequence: CSARPVGEINYGYTF. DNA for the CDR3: TGCAGTGCTAGGCCCGTGGGAGAAATTAACTATGGCTACACCTTC.

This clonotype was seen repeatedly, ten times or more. The CDR3 DNA sequence: TGTGCCAGCCTCTACGGGGGGGGGGCCGGAGATCAGCCCCAGCATTTT. It is translated as CASLYGGGAGDQPQHF. The chain uses TRBV7-2 and TRBJ1-5; D may be TRBD1 (6 bases). CDR1 SGHTA and CDR2 FQGNSA come from the germline V gene. V lost 8 bases and J lost 5, with 22 bases in between. This CDR3 has 16 residues.

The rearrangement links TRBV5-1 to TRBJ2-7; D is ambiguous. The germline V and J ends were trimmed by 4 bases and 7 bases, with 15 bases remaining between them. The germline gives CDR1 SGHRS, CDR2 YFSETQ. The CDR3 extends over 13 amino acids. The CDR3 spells CASSPAHTKEQYF. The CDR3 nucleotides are TGCGCCAGCAGCCCGGCCCACACTAAGGAGCAGTACTTC.

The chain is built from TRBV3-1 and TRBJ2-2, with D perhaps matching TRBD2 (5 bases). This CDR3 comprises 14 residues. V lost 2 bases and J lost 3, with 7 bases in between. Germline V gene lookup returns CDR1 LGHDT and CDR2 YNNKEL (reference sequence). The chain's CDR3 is CASSQLLDTGELFF. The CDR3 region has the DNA TGTGCCAGCAGCCAACTACTAGACACCGGGGAGCTGTTTTTT. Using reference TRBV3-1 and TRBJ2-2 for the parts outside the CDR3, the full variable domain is DTAVSQTPKYLVTQMGNDKSIKCEQNLGHDTMYWYKQDSKKFLKIMFSYNNKELIINETVPNRFSPKSPDKAHLNLHINSLELGDSAVYFCASSQLLDTGELFFGEGSRLTVL.

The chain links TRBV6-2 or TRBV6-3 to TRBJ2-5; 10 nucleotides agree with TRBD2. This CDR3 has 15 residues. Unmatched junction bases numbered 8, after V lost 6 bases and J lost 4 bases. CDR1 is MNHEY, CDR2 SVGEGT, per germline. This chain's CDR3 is CASSLLAGEVETQYF. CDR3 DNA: TGTGCCAGCAGCCTCCTAGCGGGAGAAGTAGAGACCCAGTACTTC.

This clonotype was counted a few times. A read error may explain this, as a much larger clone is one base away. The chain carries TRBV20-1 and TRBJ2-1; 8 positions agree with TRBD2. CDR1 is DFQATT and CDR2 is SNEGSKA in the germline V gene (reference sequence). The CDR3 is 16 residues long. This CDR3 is CCARDLTSGSYNEQFF. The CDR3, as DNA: TGCTGTGCTAGAGATCTCACTAGCGGCTCCTACAATGAGCAGTTCTTC.

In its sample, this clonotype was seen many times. CDR3 protein: CASSLNRGFSDTQYF. CDR3 nucleotides: TGCGCCAGCAGCTTGAACAGGGGGTTTTCAGATACGCAGTATTTT. The chain has TRBV5-1 and TRBJ2-3, with 8 bases that match TRBD1. The germline V gene has CDR1 SGHRS and CDR2 YFSETQ. The CDR3 extends over 15 amino acids. With 1 base clipped from V and 4 bases from J, the junction kept 5 bases outside the gene matches.

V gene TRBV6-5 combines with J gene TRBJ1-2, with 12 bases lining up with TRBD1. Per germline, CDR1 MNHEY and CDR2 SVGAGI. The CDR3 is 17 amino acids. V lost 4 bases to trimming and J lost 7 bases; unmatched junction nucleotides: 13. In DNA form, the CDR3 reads TGTGCCAGCAGTTGGACGAAACCGGGACAGGGGGCGAGTGGCTACACCTTC. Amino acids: CASSWTKPGQGASGYTF.